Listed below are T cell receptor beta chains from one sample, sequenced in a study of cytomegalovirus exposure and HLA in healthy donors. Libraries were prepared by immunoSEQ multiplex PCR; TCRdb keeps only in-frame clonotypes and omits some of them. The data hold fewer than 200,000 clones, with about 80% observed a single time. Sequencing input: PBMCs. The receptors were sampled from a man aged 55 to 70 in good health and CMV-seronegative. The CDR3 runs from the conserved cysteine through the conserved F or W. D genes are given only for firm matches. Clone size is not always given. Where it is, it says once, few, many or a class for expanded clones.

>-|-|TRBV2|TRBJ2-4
CASSYRVRENIQYF
TGTGCCAGCAGCTACAGGGTGCGCGAAAACATTCAGTACTTC
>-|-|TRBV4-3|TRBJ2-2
CASSQDRIATGELFF
TGCGCCAGCAGCCAAGACAGGATCGCCACCGGGGAGCTGTTTTTT
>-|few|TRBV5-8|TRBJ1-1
CASSREIVNTEAFF
TGTGCCAGCAGCCGGGAGATAGTGAACACTGAAGCTTTCTTT
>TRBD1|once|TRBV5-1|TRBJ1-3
CASRTGDNSGNTIYF
TGCGCCAGCCGGACAGGGGACAACTCTGGAAACACCATATATTTT
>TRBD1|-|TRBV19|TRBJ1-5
CASSRSDRDNQPQHF
TGTGCCAGTAGTCGGTCGGACAGGGACAATCAGCCCCAGCATTTT
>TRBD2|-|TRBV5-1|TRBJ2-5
CASSVLAGGQETQYF
TGCGCCAGCAGCGTGCTAGCGGGGGGCCAAGAGACCCAGTACTTC
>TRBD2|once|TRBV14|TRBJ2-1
CASSPLSGKGDEQFF
TGTGCCAGCAGCCCCCTCAGCGGGAAGGGTGATGAGCAGTTCTTC
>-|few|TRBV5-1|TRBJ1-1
CASKQEINTEAFF
TGCGCCAGCAAACAGGAGATAAACACTGAAGCTTTCTTT
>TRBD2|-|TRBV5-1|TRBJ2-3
CASSLATSGYTDTQYF
TGCGCCAGCAGCTTGGCGACTAGCGGATACACAGATACGCAGTATTTT
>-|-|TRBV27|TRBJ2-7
CASSYRVGSYEQYF
TGTGCCAGCAGTTACAGGGTAGGATCCTACGAGCAGTACTTC
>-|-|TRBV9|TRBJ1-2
CASSVVEVWAGYTF
TGTGCCAGCAGCGTAGTGGAGGTGTGGGCTGGCTACACCTTC
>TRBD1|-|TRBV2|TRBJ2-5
CASSERDRGRGTQYF
TGTGCCAGCAGTGAACGGGACAGGGGACGCGGGACCCAGTACTTC
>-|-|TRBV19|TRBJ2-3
CASTPSVGDTQYF
TGTGCCAGTACCCCCTCCGTCGGTGATACGCAGTATTTT
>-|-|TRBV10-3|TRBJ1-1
CATSWDSQGNTEAFF
TGTGCCACCTCGTGGGACTCCCAGGGGAACACTGAAGCTTTCTTT
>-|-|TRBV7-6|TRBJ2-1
CACAGLGFINEQFF
TGCGCGTGCGCGGGGTTGGGCTTCATCAATGAGCAGTTCTTC
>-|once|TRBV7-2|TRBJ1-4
CASSFGGRNEKLFF
TGTGCCAGCAGCTTTGGGGGCCGCAATGAAAAACTGTTTTTT
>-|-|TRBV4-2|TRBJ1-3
CASSQDGAPSSGNTIYF
TGTGCCAGCAGCCAAGATGGAGCCCCTAGCTCTGGAAACACCATATATTTT
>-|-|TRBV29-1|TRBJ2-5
CSSRRAGQETQYF
TGCAGCTCCCGGAGGGCAGGCCAAGAGACCCAGTACTTC
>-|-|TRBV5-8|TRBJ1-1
CASSLTQGRLDTEAFF
TGTGCCAGCAGCTTGACGCAGGGAAGGTTGGACACTGAAGCTTTCTTT
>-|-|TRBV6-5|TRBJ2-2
CASSAQGVRTGELFF
TGTGCCAGCAGTGCACAGGGTGTGCGAACCGGGGAGCTGTTTTTT
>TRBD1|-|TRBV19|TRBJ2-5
CASSTTGAQETQYF
TGTGCCAGTAGTACGACAGGGGCGCAAGAGACCCAGTACTTC
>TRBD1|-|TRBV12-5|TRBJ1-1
CASGLEGTGNTEAFF
TGTGCTAGTGGTTTGGAGGGGACAGGCAACACTGAAGCTTTCTTT
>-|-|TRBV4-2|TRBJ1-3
CASSQDAAGQSGNTIYF
TGTGCCAGCAGCCAAGATGCGGCAGGGCAGAGTGGAAACACCATATATTTT
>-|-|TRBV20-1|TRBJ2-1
CSALGNEQFF
TGCAGTGCACTAGGCAATGAGCAGTTCTTC
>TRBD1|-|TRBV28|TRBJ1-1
CASSQGAWTEAFF
TGTGCCAGCAGTCAGGGGGCTTGGACTGAAGCTTTCTTT
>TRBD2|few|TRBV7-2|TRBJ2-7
CASSPLAGVDEQYF
TGTGCCAGCAGCCCCCTAGCGGGAGTAGACGAGCAGTACTTC
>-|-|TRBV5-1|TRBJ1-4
CASSLEPNEKLFF
TGCGCCAGCAGCTTGGAGCCTAATGAAAAACTGTTTTTT
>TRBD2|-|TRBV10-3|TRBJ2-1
CAITSDGGGGAYNEQFF
TGTGCCATCACCAGTGATGGGGGCGGGGGGGCGTACAATGAGCAGTTCTTC